Each of the 10 T cell receptor beta chains below was sequenced from the same sample in a study. Each CDR3 protein gets one entry after TCRdb re-called the RT-PCR reads with MiXCR. The sample shows 550,000 to 750,000 distinct CDR3 sequences, more than 13% of them seen only once. Input material: memory CD4+ T cells from blood. All receptors derive from a female donor in good health, serving as a healthy control.

This chain connects TRBV5-1 to TRBJ2-3, with unresolved D. Germline V lookup: CDR1 SGHRS, CDR2 YFSETQ. There are 14 residues in the CDR3. Between the trimmed V and J ends, which lost 2 bases and 4 bases, there was a span of 11 bases. The CDR3 here is CASSLFTDSDTQYF. The CDR3 DNA sequence: TGCGCCAGCAGCTTATTCACAGATTCAGATACGCAGTATTTT.

The chain joins TRBV28 to TRBJ2-1; the match to TRBD2 covers 11 bases. The V and J ends lost 5 bases and 6 bases, in that order; junction bases with no gene match: 15. The CDR3 contains 18 residues. In germline, CDR1 is MDHEN, CDR2 SYDVKM. The CDR3 DNA follows: TGTGCCAGCAGTCCCTACTTTCATCTAGCGGGAGGTACCAATGAGCAGTTCTTC. As protein: CASSPYFHLAGGTNEQFF.

This clonotype was seen many times. A read error may account for a junction end that differs from germline. The V gene is TRBV7-7, the J gene TRBJ2-7, with D maybe TRBD2 (5 bases). The CDR3 loop spans 13 amino acids. Germline values: CDR1 SSHAT, CDR2 FNYEAQ (reference sequence). CDR3 protein: CASSFGRDYEQYF. The CDR3, as DNA: TGTGCTAGCAGCTTTGGGAGAGACTACGAGCAGTACTTC. Using reference TRBV7-7 and TRBJ2-7 for the parts outside the CDR3, the full variable domain is GAGVSQSPRYKVTKRGQDVTLRCDPISSHATLYWYQQALGQGPEFLTYFNYEAQPDKSGLPSDRFSAERPEGSISTLTIQRTEQRDSAMYRCASSFGRDYEQYFGPGTRLTVT.

This chain uses TRBV7-2 with TRBJ1-5, with 7 positions matching TRBD1. V dropped 4 bases and J dropped 5; count of bases not matched to a gene: 11. This CDR3 is built from 16 residues. Germline V gene sequence: CDR1 SGHTA, CDR2 FQGNSA. The CDR3 coding sequence is TGTGCCAGCAGCTCCACGGGACAGCTATCTTATCAGCCCCAGCATTTT. Its protein is CASSSTGQLSYQPQHF.

This clonotype was seen ten or more times. The J gene is TRBJ1-2, the V gene TRBV27; 9 bases align to TRBD1. Trimming removed 5 bases from V and 8 bases from J; junction bases left unmatched: 9. Germline CDR1 is MNHEY and CDR2 is SMNVEV (reference sequence). The CDR3 has 14 residues. The chain's CDR3 is CASSPGDRAMGYTF. CDR3 nucleotides: TGTGCCAGCAGTCCGGGGGACAGGGCCATGGGCTACACCTTC.

This chain uses TRBV6-5 with TRBJ2-7, with a tentative D call TRBD2 (6 bases). Germline CDR1 and CDR2: MNHEY and SVGAGI. The CDR3 runs to 12 residues. The V end was cut by 8 bases, the J end by 6 bases, with 14 bases between. The chain's CDR3 is CASQSGSVEQYF. The CDR3 DNA sequence: TGTGCCAGCCAAAGCGGGTCGGTCGAGCAGTACTTC.

This clonotype has a count of ten or more. CDR3 nucleotides: TGCAGTGCTAGCTCGGCAGGGCGGGCCGGAGCCCAGTACTTC. Translating gives CSASSAGRAGAQYF. The chain uses TRBV20-1 and TRBJ2-5, with D possibly being TRBD1 or TRBD2 (5 bases each). The CDR3 totals 14 residues. Germline CDR1 DFQATT, CDR2 SNEGSKA (reference sequence). Trimming stripped 3 bases from V and 9 bases from J, with 20 bases between.

This clonotype was counted between two and nine times. V usage is TRBV7-2 and J usage is TRBJ2-4; the D call may be TRBD1 or TRBD2 (5 bases each). Trimming cost V 4 bases and J 1 base, with 5 bases left between them. Germline CDR1 SGHTA, CDR2 FQGNSA. This CDR3 is built from 13 residues. CDR3 sequence reads: CASSWGAKNIQYF. The CDR3 nucleotides read TGTGCCAGCAGCTGGGGGGCCAAAAACATTCAGTACTTC.

This clonotype occurred a few times. CDR3 loop: CASSPRRGSRNTEAFF. In DNA form, the CDR3 reads TGTGCCAGCAGCCCTCGACGGGGGAGCCGGAACACTGAAGCTTTCTTT. The chain has TRBV7-8 and TRBJ1-1, with D possibly being TRBD1 (5 bases). Germline CDR1 is SGHVS and CDR2 is FQNEAQ. V shed 5 bases and J shed 1 base, with 17 bases lying between them. The CDR3 consists of 16 residues. Complete variable domain (other parts from reference TRBV7-8 and TRBJ1-1): GAGVSQSPRYKVAKRGQDVALRCDPISGHVSLFWYQQALGQGPEFLTYFQNEAQLDKSGLPSDRFFAERPEGSVSTLKIQRTQQEDSAVYLCASSPRRGSRNTEAFFGQGTRLTVV.

This sequence joins TRBV12-3 or TRBV12-4 and TRBJ1-1; 7 positions agree with TRBD1. V gave up 4 bases and J gave up 5 bases; unmatched junction bases: 7. This CDR3 contains 14 residues. The CDR3, as DNA: TGTGCCAGCAGTTCCTTTGACAGGGTGACTGAAGCTTTCTTT. This encodes CASSSFDRVTEAFF.